Included here is one TCR beta chain sequence, with context. The data derive from a study of blood T cell repertoires in COVID-19. Study context: The United States, Italy and Spain were the sources of the acute and convalescent COVID-19 samples. From T cells, B-cell-depleted T cells, or PBMCs came the material, which was cDNA or gDNA.

Germline CDR1 reads SGHDT; CDR2 reads YYEEEE. The CDR3 loop spans 17 amino acids. Unmatched junction bases numbered 7, after V lost 1 base and J lost 0 bases. How the authors handled the data: Using reference gene primer amplification, nucleated cell counts were estimated. Clones were sequenced by immunoSEQ multiplex PCR, and TCRdb holds only the in-frame ones, with some missing. D and trimming come from the DNA, and the V and J calls and clone size come from that table. The sample consists of just under 100,000 clones, just over 85% of them appearing once. The TCR was taken from a woman aged 55-70 years in a cohort sampled during active or convalescent COVID-19. Sequenced: peripheral blood. The J gene is TRBJ1-3, the V gene TRBV5-6, with 7 bases aligning to TRBD1. The CDR3: CASSLMTGSSSGNTIYF. The CDR3 nucleotides are TGTGCCAGCAGCTTGATGACAGGGTCAAGCTCTGGAAACACCATATATTTT.